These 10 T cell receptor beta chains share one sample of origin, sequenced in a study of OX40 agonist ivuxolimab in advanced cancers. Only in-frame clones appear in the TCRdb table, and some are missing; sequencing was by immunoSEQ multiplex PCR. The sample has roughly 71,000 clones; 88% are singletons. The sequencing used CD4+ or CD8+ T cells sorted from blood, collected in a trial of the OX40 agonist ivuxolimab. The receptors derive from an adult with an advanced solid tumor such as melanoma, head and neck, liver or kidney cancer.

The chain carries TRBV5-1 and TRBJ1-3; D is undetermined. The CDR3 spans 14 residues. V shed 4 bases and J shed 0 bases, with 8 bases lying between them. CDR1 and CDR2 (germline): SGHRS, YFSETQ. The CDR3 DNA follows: TGCGCCAGCAGCCTCGGGATCTCTGGAAACACCATATATTTT. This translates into CASSLGISGNTIYF.

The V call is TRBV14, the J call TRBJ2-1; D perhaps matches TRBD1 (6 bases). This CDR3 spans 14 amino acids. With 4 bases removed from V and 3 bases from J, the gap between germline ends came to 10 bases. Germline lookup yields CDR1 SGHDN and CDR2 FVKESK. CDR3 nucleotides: TGTGCCAGCAGCCCCGTGGACAGCTACAATGAGCAGTTCTTC. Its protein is CASSPVDSYNEQFF.

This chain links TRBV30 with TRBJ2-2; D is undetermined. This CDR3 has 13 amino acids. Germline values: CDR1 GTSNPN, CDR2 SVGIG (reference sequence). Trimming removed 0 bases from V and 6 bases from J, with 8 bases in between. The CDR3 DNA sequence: TGTGCCTGGAGTGTCGGGTGGGCCGGGGAGCTGTTTTTT. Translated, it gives CAWSVGWAGELFF.

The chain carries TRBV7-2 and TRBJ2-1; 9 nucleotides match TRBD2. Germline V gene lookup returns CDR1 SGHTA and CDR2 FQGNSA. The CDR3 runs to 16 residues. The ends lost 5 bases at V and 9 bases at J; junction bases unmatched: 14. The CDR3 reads CASSREGLAGRGEQFF. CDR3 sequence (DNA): TGTGCCAGCAGCAGAGAGGGCCTAGCGGGAAGGGGTGAGCAGTTCTTC.

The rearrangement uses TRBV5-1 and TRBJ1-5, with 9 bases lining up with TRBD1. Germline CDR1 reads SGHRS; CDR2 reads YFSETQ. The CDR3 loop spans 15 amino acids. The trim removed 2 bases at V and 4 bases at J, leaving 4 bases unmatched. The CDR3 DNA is TGCGCCAGCAGCTTTACAGGGGGCAGTAATCAGCCCCAGCATTTT. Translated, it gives CASSFTGGSNQPQHF.

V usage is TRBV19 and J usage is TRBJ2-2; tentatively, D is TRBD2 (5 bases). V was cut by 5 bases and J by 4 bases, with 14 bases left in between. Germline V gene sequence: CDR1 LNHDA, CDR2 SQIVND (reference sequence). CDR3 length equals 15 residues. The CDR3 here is CASSEGTTGTGELFF. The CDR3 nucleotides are TGTGCCAGTAGTGAGGGCACCACGGGCACCGGGGAGCTGTTTTTT.

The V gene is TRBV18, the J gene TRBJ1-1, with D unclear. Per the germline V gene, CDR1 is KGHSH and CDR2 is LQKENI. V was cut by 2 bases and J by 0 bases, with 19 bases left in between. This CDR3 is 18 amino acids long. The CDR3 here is CASSPSVDRTNLNTEAFF. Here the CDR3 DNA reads TGTGCCAGCTCACCAAGTGTAGATAGGACCAATTTGAACACTGAAGCTTTCTTT.

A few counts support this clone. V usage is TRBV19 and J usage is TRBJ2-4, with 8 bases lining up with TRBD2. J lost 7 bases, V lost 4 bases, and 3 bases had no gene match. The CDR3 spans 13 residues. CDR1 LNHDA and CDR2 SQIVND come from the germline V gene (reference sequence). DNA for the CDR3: TGTGCCAGTAGTACCTGGACTAGCAACATTCAGTACTTC. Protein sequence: CASSTWTSNIQYF.

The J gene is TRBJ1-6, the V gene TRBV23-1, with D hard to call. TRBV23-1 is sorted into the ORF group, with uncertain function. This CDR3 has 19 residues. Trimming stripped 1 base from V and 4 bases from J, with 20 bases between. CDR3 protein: CASSQYPPFPTNYNSPLHF. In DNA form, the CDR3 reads TGCGCCAGCAGTCAATACCCCCCCTTTCCCACCAATTATAATTCACCCCTCCACTTT.

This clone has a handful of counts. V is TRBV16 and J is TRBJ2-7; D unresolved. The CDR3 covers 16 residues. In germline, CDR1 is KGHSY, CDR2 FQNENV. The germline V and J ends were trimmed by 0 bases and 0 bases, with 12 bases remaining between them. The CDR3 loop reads CASSQSWGTGSYEQYF. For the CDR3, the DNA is TGTGCCAGCAGCCAATCCTGGGGAACTGGCTCCTACGAGCAGTACTTC.